This T cell receptor (beta chain) was retrieved from a study of early T cells in non-severe SARS-CoV-2 infection. Study findings and constraints: Anti-spike CD8 specificities were favored by VDJdb matching, whose results missed private and CD4 specificities.

V shed 2 bases and J shed 0 bases, with 4 bases lying between them. There are 13 residues in the CDR3. Via MiXCR, TCRdb re-called the 5' RACE reads, giving one row per CDR3 protein. The sample consists of some 97,000 distinct CDR3 sequences, roughly 11% of them appearing once. This clonotype was detected ten times or more. What it recognizes is unknown. The TCR sequence derives from an adult who was a healthcare worker with PCR-confirmed SARS-CoV-2 infection or an uninfected control (not recorded which). This sample comprised whole blood, obtained at baseline. The chain recombines TRBV12-3 or TRBV12-4 with TRBJ1-1, with D unresolved. The DNA of the CDR3 is TGTGCCAGCAGTTTAAGTCTGAACACTGAAGCTTTCTTT. This translates into CASSLSLNTEAFF.